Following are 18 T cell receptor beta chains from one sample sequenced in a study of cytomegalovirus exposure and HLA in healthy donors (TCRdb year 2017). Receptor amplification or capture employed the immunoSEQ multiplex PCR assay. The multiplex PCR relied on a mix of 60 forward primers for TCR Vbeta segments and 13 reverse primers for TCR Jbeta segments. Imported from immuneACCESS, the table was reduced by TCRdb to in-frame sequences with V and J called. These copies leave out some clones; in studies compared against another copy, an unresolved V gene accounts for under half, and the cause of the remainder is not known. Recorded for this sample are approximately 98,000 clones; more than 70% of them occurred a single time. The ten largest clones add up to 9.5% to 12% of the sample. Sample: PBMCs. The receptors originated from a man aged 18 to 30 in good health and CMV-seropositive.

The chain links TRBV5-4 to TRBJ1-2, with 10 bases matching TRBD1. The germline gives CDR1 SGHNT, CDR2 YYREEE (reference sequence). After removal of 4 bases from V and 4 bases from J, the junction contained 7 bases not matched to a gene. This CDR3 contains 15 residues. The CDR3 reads CASSSRTGGIYGYTF. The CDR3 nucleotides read TGTGCCAGCAGCAGTAGGACAGGGGGAATCTATGGCTACACCTTC.

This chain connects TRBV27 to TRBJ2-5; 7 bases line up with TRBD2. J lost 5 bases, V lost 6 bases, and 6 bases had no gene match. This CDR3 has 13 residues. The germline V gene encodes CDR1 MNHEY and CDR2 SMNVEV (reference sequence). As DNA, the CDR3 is TGTGCCAGCAGATGGGAGGGCGCGGAGACCCAGTACTTC. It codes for CASRWEGAETQYF.

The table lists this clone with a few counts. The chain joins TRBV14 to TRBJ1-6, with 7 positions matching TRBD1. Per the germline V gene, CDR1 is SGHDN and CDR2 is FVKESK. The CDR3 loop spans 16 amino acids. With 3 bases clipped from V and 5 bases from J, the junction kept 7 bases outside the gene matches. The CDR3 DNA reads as TGTGCCAGCAGCCACAGGGGGGTCTTTGATAATTCACCCCTCCACTTT. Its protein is CASSHRGVFDNSPLHF.

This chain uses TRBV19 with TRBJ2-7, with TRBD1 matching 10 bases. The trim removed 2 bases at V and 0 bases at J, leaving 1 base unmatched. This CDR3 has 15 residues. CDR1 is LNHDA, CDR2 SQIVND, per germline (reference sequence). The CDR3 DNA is TGTGCCAGTAGTATAAGACAGGGGGCCTCCTACGAGCAGTACTTC. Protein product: CASSIRQGASYEQYF.

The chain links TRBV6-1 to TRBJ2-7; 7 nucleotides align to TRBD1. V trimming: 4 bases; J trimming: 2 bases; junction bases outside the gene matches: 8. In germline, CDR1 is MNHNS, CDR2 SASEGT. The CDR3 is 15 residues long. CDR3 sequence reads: CASSAPSGTAYEQYF. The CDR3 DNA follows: TGTGCCAGCAGTGCCCCTTCCGGGACAGCCTACGAGCAGTACTTC.

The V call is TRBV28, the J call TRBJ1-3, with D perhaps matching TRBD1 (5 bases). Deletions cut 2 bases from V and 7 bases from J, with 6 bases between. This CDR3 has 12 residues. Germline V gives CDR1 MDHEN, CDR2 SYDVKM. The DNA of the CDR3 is TGTGCCAGCAGTTTAGGGGGGAACACCATATATTTT. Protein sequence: CASSLGGNTIYF.

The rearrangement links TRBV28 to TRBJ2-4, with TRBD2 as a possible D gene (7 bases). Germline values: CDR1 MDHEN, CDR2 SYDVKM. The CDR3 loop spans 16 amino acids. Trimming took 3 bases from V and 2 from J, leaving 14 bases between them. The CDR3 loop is CASSLDGGATKNIQYF. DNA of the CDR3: TGTGCCAGCAGTTTGGATGGGGGGGCCACCAAAAACATTCAGTACTTC.

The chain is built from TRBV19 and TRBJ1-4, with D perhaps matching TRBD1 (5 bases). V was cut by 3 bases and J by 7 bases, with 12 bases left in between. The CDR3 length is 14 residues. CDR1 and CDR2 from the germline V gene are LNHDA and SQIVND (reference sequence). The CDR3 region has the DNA TGTGCCAGTAGTATGCGGGGCGTTGGTGAAAAACTGTTTTTT. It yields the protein CASSMRGVGEKLFF.

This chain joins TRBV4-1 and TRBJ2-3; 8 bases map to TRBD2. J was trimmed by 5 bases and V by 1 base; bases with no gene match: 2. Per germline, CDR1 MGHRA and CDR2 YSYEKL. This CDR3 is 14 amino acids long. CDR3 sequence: CASSQAGGGDTQYF. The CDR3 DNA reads TGCGCCAGCAGCCAAGCGGGGGGGGGAGATACGCAGTATTTT.

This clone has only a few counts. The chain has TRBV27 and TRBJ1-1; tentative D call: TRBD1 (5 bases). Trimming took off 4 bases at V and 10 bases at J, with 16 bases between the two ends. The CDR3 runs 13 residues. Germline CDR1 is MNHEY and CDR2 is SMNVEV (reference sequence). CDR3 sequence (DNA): TGTGCCAGCAGTTCAGGGCCCTTAAGTCCAGCTTTCTTT. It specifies CASSSGPLSPAFF.

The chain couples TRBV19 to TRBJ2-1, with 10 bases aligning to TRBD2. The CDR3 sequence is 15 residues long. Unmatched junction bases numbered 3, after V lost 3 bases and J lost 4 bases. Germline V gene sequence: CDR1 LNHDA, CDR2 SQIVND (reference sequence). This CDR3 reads CASSIDSGGYNEQFF. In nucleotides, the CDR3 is TGTGCCAGTAGTATTGATAGCGGGGGGTACAATGAGCAGTTCTTC.

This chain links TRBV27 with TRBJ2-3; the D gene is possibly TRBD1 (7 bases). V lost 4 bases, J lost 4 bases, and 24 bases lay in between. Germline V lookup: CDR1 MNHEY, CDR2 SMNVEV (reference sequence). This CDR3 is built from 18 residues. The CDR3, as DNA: TGTGCCAGCAGTTCCCACCGGCTCGGAGGGGGCAGGGCAGATACGCAGTATTTT. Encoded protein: CASSSHRLGGGRADTQYF.

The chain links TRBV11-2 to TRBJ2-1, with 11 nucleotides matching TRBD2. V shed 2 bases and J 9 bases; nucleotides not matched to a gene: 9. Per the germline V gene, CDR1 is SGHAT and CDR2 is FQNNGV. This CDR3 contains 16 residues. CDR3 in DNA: TGTGCCAGCAGCTTACCGGGACTAGCGGAGCGGGGTGAGCAGTTCTTC. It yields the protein CASSLPGLAERGEQFF.

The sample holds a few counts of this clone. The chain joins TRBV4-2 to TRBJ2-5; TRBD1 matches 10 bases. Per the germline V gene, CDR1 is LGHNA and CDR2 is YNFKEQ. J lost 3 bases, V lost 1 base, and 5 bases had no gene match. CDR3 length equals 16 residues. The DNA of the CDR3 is TGTGCCAGCAGCCAAGGTACCGGGACAGGGGAAGAGACCCAGTACTTC. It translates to CASSQGTGTGEETQYF.

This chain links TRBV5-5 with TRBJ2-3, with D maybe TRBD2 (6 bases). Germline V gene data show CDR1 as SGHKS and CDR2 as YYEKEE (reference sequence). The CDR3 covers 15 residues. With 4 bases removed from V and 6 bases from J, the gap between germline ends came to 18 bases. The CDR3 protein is CASSPGTPSRDTQYF. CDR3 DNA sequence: TGTGCCAGCAGCCCGGGGACTCCTTCTAGGGATACGCAGTATTTT.

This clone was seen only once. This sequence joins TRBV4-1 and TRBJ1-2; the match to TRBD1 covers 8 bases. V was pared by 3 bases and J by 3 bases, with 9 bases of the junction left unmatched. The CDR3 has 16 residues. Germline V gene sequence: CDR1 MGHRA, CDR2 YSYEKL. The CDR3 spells CASSQLRDRRDYGYTF. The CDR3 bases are TGCGCCAGCAGCCAGTTGCGGGACAGGAGAGACTATGGCTACACCTTC.

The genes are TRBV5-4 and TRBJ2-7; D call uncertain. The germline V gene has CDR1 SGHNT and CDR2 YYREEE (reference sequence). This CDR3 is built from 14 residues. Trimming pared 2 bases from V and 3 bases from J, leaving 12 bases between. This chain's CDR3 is CASSFSSPGYEQYF. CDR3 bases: TGTGCCAGCAGCTTCAGCTCTCCGGGCTACGAGCAGTACTTC.

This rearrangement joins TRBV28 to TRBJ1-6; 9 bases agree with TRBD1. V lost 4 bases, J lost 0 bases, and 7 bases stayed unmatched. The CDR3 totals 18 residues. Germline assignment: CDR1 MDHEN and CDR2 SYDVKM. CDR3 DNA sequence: TGTGCCAGCAGTTCTACAGGGGGCGAGAGCTCCTATAATTCACCCCTCCACTTT. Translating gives CASSSTGGESSYNSPLHF.